A single sample is the source of the 19 T cell receptor beta chains below, sequenced in a study of blood T cell repertoires in COVID-19 (TCRdb year 2020). Libraries were built with the immunoSEQ multiplex PCR assay. Drawn from immuneACCESS, this table holds only the in-frame rearrangements with V and J called that TCRdb kept. Clones are partly lost; checked studies trace under half to an unresolved V gene and leave the rest unexplained. The sample table shows about 170,000 clones, and approximately 86% are seen once. The leading ten clones occupy less than 3.5% of the sample. The sequenced sample consisted of peripheral blood. The source of these receptors is a man aged 65 to 79 with acute or convalescent COVID-19.

The chain couples TRBV7-9 to TRBJ2-2; D possibly corresponds to TRBD1 (5 bases). The CDR3 is 13 amino acids. V lost 5 bases to trimming and J lost 6 bases, with 10 bases between them. Germline assignment: CDR1 SEHNR and CDR2 FQNEAQ (reference sequence). In nucleotides, the CDR3 is TGTGCCAGCAGCGCAGACAGAGCCGGGGAGCTGTTTTTT. It yields the protein CASSADRAGELFF.

As regards this clone: Other DNA sequences within the sample encode an identical CDR3. The chain links TRBV12-3 or TRBV12-4 to TRBJ1-2; D not certain. CDR3 length: 13 amino acids. The ends were cut back, 6 bases at V and 0 bases at J, with 8 bases in the middle. The CDR3 spells CASSPTPNYGYTF. CDR3 bases: TGTGCCAGCAGCCCGACTCCTAACTATGGCTACACCTTC.

The genes are TRBV4-3 and TRBJ2-3, with 9 nucleotides matching TRBD1. The CDR3 runs 16 residues. Trimming at V came to 1 base and at J to 1 base, leaving 3 bases not matched to a gene. CDR1 is LGHNA and CDR2 is YSLEER in the germline V gene. The CDR3 nucleotides read TGCGCCAGCAGCCAAGGGACAGGGGTTGGCACAGATACGCAGTATTTT. Its protein product is CASSQGTGVGTDTQYF.

This sequence joins TRBV28 and TRBJ1-2; TRBD1 agrees at 7 bases. The CDR3 totals 13 residues. The germline V gene encodes CDR1 MDHEN and CDR2 SYDVKM. With V trimmed by 4 bases and J by 5 bases, 4 bases remained unmatched. The CDR3 loop is CASSYRGGYGYTF. CDR3 in DNA: TGTGCCAGCAGTTACAGGGGAGGTTATGGCTACACCTTC.

This chain links TRBV3-1 (or the pseudogene TRBV3-2) with TRBJ2-7; the D gene is possibly TRBD1 (6 bases). CDR1 LGHDT and CDR2 YNNKEL come from the germline V gene (reference sequence). The CDR3 has 14 amino acids. V was shortened by 2 bases and J by 6 bases, with 14 bases between the two germline ends. The CDR3, as DNA: TGTGCCAGCAGCCAAAGGGAGACAGGAAGCGAGCAGTACTTC. Translation: CASSQRETGSEQYF.

The V gene is TRBV21-1, the J gene TRBJ1-1. TRBV21-1 is shown as a pseudogene. The CDR3 spans 22 residues. CDR3 sequence reads: CASSKEPLISNGGNRANTEAFF. The CDR3 nucleotides read TGTGCCAGCAGCAAAGAACCCCTGATATCGAACGGGGGTAATAGAGCGAACACTGAAGCTTTCTTT.

The V gene is TRBV10-3, the J gene TRBJ2-5; 9 nucleotides line up with TRBD2. The CDR3 sequence is 14 residues long. With 4 bases clipped from V and 2 bases from J, the junction kept 2 bases outside the gene matches. The germline V gene encodes CDR1 ENHRY and CDR2 SYGVKD. The CDR3: CAISVAGAQETQYF. The CDR3 DNA reads TGTGCCATCAGTGTAGCGGGAGCTCAAGAGACCCAGTACTTC.

V is TRBV21-1 and J is TRBJ1-5. TRBV21-1 is a recognized pseudogene. This CDR3 is built from 15 residues. CDR3 sequence reads: CASSNRPAEAQPQHF. In DNA form, the CDR3 reads TGTGCCAGCAGCAATAGGCCAGCGGAAGCTCAGCCCCAGCATTTT.

The chain is built from TRBV5-1 and TRBJ2-5; 9 bases fit TRBD1. Trimming removed 1 base from V and 1 base from J; junction bases left unmatched: 5. The CDR3 spans 16 residues. Per germline, CDR1 SGHRS and CDR2 YFSETQ. The CDR3 DNA sequence: TGCGCCAGCAGCTTGACACAGGGGGCTGGCCAAGAGACCCAGTACTTC. This encodes CASSLTQGAGQETQYF.

J is TRBJ2-4 and V is TRBV6-6, with D possibly matching TRBD2 (5 bases). CDR1 and CDR2 (germline): MNHNY, SVGAGI (reference sequence). V lost 6 bases and J lost 3, with 12 bases in between. CDR3 length: 14 residues. For the CDR3, the DNA is TGTGCCAGCAGCTCCGGACGGGGCAAAAACATTCAGTACTTC. Translating it yields CASSSGRGKNIQYF.

This sequence joins TRBV2 and TRBJ1-4; 11 bases are shared with TRBD1. The CDR3 sequence is 15 residues long. V lost 1 base and J lost 8; bases outside the gene matches: 3. Germline assignment: CDR1 SNHLY and CDR2 FYNNEI. CDR3 protein: CASSEGGTGGEKLFF. The CDR3, as DNA: TGTGCCAGCAGTGAAGGAGGGACAGGGGGGGAAAAACTGTTTTTT.

V gene TRBV5-1 combines with J gene TRBJ2-5; TRBD2 aligns across 12 bases. With 0 bases clipped from V and 4 bases from J, the junction kept 7 bases outside the gene matches. The CDR3 spans 17 residues. The germline gives CDR1 SGHRS, CDR2 YFSETQ. The chain's CDR3 is CASSLVLAGGPGETQYF. CDR3 in DNA: TGCGCCAGCAGCTTGGTGCTAGCGGGAGGGCCGGGAGAGACCCAGTACTTC.

The chain carries TRBV11-3 and TRBJ2-1, with 14 bases aligning to TRBD2. The CDR3 extends over 15 amino acids. Per the germline V gene, CDR1 is SGHNT and CDR2 is YENEEA. After removal of 5 bases from V and 6 bases from J, the junction contained 3 bases not matched to a gene. CDR3 DNA sequence: TGTGCCAGCAGCCCGGGACTAGCGGGGGTCAATGAGCAGTTCTTC. Translating it yields CASSPGLAGVNEQFF.

The chain recombines TRBV7-2 with TRBJ1-6; D unclear. The CDR3 is 16 residues long. V lost 5 bases and J 7 bases, leaving 18 bases between the germline ends. Germline V CDR1 and CDR2: SGHTA, FQGNSA. In nucleotides, the CDR3 is TGTGCCAGCAGCCCCGGGTCACCGACGCTGAATTCACCCCTCCACTTT. This codes for CASSPGSPTLNSPLHF.

Here the CDR3 DNA reads TGCGCCAGCAGCTCCTTACTAGCGCACCAGGCAGGAGAGACCCAGTACTTC. Protein: CASSSLLAHQAGETQYF. The rearrangement joins TRBV5-1 to TRBJ2-5, with TRBD2 identical over 7 bases. The CDR3 contains 17 residues. J gave up 4 bases and V 3 bases, and 15 bases lay outside the gene matches. The germline V gene encodes CDR1 SGHRS and CDR2 YFSETQ.

The chain uses TRBV7-2 and TRBJ2-1; TRBD2 agrees at 10 bases. V lost 3 bases to trimming and J lost 4 bases; unmatched junction nucleotides: 3. From germline, CDR1 is SGHTA and CDR2 FQGNSA. The CDR3 spans 15 residues. CDR3: CASSFLAGVYNEQFF. The CDR3 DNA reads TGTGCCAGCAGCTTTCTAGCGGGAGTATACAATGAGCAGTTCTTC.

The V call is TRBV6-6, the J call TRBJ1-6, with a tentative D call TRBD1 (5 bases). Looked up from germline, CDR1 is MNHNY and CDR2 is SVGAGI (reference sequence). This CDR3 comprises 18 residues. Trimming left V 5 bases short and J 4 bases short, with 21 bases between. In nucleotides, the CDR3 is TGTGCCAGCAGTCCTAGGGTGCTAACCGGGGGGTATAATTCACCCCTCCACTTT. It is translated as CASSPRVLTGGYNSPLHF.

V is TRBV2 and J is TRBJ1-1, with 8 bases lining up with TRBD1. From germline, CDR1 is SNHLY and CDR2 FYNNEI. The ends lost 4 bases at V and 1 base at J; junction bases unmatched: 2. The CDR3 runs to 14 residues. Here the CDR3 DNA reads TGTGCCAGCAGTGGGGGGACAGGGAACACTGAAGCTTTCTTT. This gives the protein CASSGGTGNTEAFF.

The chain joins TRBV28 to TRBJ2-7; D might be TRBD2 (6 bases). The CDR3 has 13 residues. The ends were cut back, 6 bases at V and 3 bases at J, with 12 bases in the middle. The germline gives CDR1 MDHEN, CDR2 SYDVKM. CDR3: CASRVTRFYEQYF. In DNA, the CDR3 is TGTGCCAGCAGGGTGACTAGATTCTACGAGCAGTACTTC.